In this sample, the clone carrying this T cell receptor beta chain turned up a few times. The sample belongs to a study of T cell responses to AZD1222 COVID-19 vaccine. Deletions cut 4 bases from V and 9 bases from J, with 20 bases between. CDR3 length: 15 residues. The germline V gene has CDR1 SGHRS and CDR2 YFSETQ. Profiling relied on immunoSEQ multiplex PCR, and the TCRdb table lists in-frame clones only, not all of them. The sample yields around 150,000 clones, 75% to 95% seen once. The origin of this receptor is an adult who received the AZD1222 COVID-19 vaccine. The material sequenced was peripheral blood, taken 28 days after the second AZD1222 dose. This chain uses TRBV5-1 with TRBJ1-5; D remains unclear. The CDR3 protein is CASSLNSLNGPPQHF. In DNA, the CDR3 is TGCGCCAGCAGCCTTAACTCCCTCAACGGTCCGCCCCAGCATTTT.